Here is one TCR beta chain with its context. What it recognizes is unknown. Sample-barcoded 5' priming and a J-beta primer mix drove a second PCR of about 7 to 12 cycles. Each cDNA molecule, via a template-switch adaptor with 12 random nucleotides, was tagged. TCRdb reprocessed the 5' RACE reads via MiXCR and lists one record per CDR3 protein. The sample yields 1 million to 1.2 million distinct CDR3 sequences, around two fifths seen once. Germline V CDR1 and CDR2: SNHLY, FYNNEI. Between the trimmed V and J ends, which lost 5 bases and 13 bases, there was a span of 21 bases. The CDR3 is 15 residues long. This entry comes from a study of blood T cells in healthy people across ages. On the study more broadly: Per every two T cells, about one barcoded beta molecule was captured by template switching.

Study observations and caveats: Estimates drawn from one million T cells were deemed to understate diversity.

This TCR came from a man aged 18 to 35 in good health. The sequenced sample was blood. The V and J genes are TRBV2 and TRBJ1-6, with D unresolved. CDR3 loop: CASSSSVMDGKPLHF. CDR3 in DNA: TGTGCCAGCAGTTCATCGGTGATGGATGGAAAGCCCCTCCACTTT.